This TCR beta chain was recovered during a study of T cell responses to AZD1222 COVID-19 vaccine. General study points: Repertoires were collected only later (after the peak T cell response had occurred).

With 4 bases removed from V and 0 bases from J, the gap between germline ends came to 10 bases. CDR3 length equals 15 residues. Germline-derived CDR1 and CDR2 are SEHNR and FQNEAQ (reference sequence). TCRdb's copy holds only in-frame clones and misses some; the assay was immunoSEQ multiplex PCR. The sample has around 150,000 clones; around 90% are singletons. In regard to this clone: Its specificity is not known.

The receptor comes from an adult who received the AZD1222 COVID-19 vaccine. The V gene is TRBV7-9, the J gene TRBJ2-1; D is uncertain. The sample here was peripheral blood, taken 28 days after the second AZD1222 dose. The CDR3 loop reads CASSSASVSYNEQFF. CDR3 bases: TGTGCCAGCAGCTCGGCCAGCGTCTCCTACAATGAGCAGTTCTTC.